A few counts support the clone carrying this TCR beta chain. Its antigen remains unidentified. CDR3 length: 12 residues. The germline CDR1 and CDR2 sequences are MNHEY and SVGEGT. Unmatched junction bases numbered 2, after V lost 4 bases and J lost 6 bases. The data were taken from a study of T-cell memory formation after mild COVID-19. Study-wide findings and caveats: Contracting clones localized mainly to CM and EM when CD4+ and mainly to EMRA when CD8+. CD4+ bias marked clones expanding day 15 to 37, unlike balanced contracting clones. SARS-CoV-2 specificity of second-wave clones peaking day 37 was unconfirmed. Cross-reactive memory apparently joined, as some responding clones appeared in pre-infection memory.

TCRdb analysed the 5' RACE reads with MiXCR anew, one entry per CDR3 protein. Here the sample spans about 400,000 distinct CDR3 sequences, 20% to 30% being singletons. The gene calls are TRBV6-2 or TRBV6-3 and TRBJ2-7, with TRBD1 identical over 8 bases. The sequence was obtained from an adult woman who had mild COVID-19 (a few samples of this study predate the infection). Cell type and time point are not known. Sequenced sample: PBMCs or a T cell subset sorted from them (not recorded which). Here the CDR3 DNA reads TGTGCCAGCAGTTGGACAGGGACCGAGCAGTACTTC. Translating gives CASSWTGTEQYF.